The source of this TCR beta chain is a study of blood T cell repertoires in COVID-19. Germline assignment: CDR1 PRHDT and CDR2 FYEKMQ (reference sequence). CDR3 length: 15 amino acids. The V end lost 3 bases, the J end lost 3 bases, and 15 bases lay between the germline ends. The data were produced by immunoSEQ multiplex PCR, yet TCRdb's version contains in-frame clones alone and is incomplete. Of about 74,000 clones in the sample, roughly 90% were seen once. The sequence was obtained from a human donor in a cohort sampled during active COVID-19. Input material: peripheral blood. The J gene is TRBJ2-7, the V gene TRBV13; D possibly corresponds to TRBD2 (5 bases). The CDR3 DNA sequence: TGTGCCAGCAGCTTTGGCAAGCCGGGGATCTACGAGCAGTACTTC. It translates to CASSFGKPGIYEQYF.